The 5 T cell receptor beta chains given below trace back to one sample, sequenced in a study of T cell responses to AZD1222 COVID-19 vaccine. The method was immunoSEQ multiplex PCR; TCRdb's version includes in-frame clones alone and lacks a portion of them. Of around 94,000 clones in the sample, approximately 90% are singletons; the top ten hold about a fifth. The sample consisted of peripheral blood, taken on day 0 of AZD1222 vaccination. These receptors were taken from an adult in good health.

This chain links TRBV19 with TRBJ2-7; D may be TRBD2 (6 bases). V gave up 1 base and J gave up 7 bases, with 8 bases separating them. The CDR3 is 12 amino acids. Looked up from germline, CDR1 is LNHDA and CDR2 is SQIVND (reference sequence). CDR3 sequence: CASSIGGGEQYF. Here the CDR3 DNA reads TGTGCCAGTAGTATAGGTGGAGGGGAGCAGTACTTC. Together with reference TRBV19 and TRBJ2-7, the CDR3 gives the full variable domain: DGGITQSPKYLFRKEGQNVTLSCEQNLNHDAMYWYRQDPGQGLRLIYYSQIVNDFQKGDIAEGYSVSREKKESFPLTVTSAQKNPTAFYLCASSIGGGEQYFGPGTRLTVT.

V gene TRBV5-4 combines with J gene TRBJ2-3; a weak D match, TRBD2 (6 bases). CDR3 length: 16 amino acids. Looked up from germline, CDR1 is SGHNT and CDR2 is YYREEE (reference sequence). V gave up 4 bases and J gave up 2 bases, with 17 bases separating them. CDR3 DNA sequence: TGTGCCAGCAGCGCCCCAACTCCGGGAGACACAGATACGCAGTATTTT. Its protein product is CASSAPTPGDTDTQYF.

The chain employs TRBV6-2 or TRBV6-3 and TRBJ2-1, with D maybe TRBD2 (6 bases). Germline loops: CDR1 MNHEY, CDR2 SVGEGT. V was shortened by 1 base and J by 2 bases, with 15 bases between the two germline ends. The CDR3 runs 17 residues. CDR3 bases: TGTGCCAGCAGTTACTTGGGCGGGATAGCTGCCTACAATGAGCAGTTCTTC. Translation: CASSYLGGIAAYNEQFF.

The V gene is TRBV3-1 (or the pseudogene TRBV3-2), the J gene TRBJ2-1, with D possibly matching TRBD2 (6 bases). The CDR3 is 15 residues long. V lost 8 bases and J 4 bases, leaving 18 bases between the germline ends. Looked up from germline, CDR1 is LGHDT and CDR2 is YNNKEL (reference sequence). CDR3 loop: CASRSAGPTYNEQFF. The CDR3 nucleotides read TGTGCCAGCCGTTCAGCGGGTCCTACATACAATGAGCAGTTCTTC.

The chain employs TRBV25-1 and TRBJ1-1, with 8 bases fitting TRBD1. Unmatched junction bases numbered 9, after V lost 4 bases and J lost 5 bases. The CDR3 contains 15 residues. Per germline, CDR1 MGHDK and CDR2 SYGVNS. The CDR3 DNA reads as TGTGCCAGCAGTGCAACACAGGGGGGAAGGACTGAAGCTTTCTTT. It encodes CASSATQGGRTEAFF.